The 26 T cell receptor beta chains reported below all come from one sample, sequenced in a study of blood T cell repertoires in COVID-19. Using immunoSEQ multiplex PCR, the repertoire was profiled, and TCRdb retains in-frame clones only, with some absent. The table has almost 400,000 clones, nearly 90% seen once. The sequenced material came from PBMCs or T cells enriched from blood (not recorded which). These receptors all come from a woman aged 30 to 39 who had recovered from COVID-19.

This clone has only one observation. The V gene is TRBV7-3, the J gene TRBJ2-2, with 8 nucleotides matching TRBD2. Germline values: CDR1 SGHTA, CDR2 FQGTGA. This CDR3 is 17 amino acids long. Trimming cost V 1 base and J 6 bases; bases outside gene matches: 10. DNA of the CDR3: TGTGCCAGCAGCTTAATTCCAGCGGGAGATGGGTCCGGGGAGCTGTTTTTT. Translated, it gives CASSLIPAGDGSGELFF.

CDR3 in amino acids: CASTDRSRNYEQYF. The CDR3 nucleotides are TGTGCCAGTACGGACAGAAGTAGAAACTACGAGCAGTACTTC. The chain links TRBV19 to TRBJ2-7, with D tentatively TRBD1 (6 bases). Germline V lookup: CDR1 LNHDA, CDR2 SQIVND (reference sequence). V gave up 7 bases and J gave up 3 bases, with 16 bases separating them. The CDR3 spans 14 residues.

The V and J genes are TRBV4-1 and TRBJ1-5, with 9 positions matching TRBD1. The CDR3 has 15 residues. V dropped 4 bases and J dropped 2; count of bases not matched to a gene: 3. CDR1 is MGHRA and CDR2 is YSYEKL in the germline V gene. The CDR3 region is CASSLQGAGNQPQHF. The CDR3 DNA is TGCGCCAGCAGCCTACAGGGGGCTGGCAATCAGCCCCAGCATTTT.

The chain carries TRBV2 and TRBJ1-6; 7 positions match TRBD1. The CDR3 contains 13 residues. The V segment lost 6 bases and the J segment 7 bases; nucleotides outside the gene matches: 3. Germline V gene data show CDR1 as SNHLY and CDR2 as FYNNEI. This CDR3 is CASRGQKNSPLHF. The CDR3 nucleotides are TGTGCCAGCAGGGGACAGAAGAATTCACCCCTCCACTTT.

The chain recombines TRBV3-1 (or the pseudogene TRBV3-2) with TRBJ2-4, with 9 bases fitting TRBD2. Germline-derived CDR1 and CDR2 are LGHDT and YNNKEL (reference sequence). The CDR3 contains 19 residues. V shed 0 bases, J shed 0 bases, and the junction held 9 bases outside the gene matches. Here the CDR3 reads CASSQDLAGLPLAKNIQYF. The CDR3 DNA follows: TGTGCCAGCAGCCAAGATCTAGCGGGGTTACCTCTAGCCAAAAACATTCAGTACTTC.

The chain is built from TRBV30 and TRBJ2-7, with TRBD2 as a possible D gene (5 bases). The CDR3 covers 13 residues. The V end was cut by 2 bases, the J end by 3 bases, with 11 bases between. In germline, CDR1 is GTSNPN, CDR2 SVGIG (reference sequence). The CDR3 region has the DNA TGTGCCTGGAGTCGGGGAGATCTCTACGAGCAGTACTTC. Translating gives CAWSRGDLYEQYF. Looking up the rest from reference TRBV30 and TRBJ2-7 gives the full variable domain: SQTIHQWPATLVQPVGSPLSLECTVEGTSNPNLYWYRQAAGRGLQLLFYSVGIGQISSEVPQNLSASRPQDRQFILSSKKLLLSDSGFYLCAWSRGDLYEQYFGPGTRLTVT.

J is TRBJ2-1 and V is TRBV3-1 (or the pseudogene TRBV3-2), with unresolved D. Germline V lookup: CDR1 LGHDT, CDR2 YNNKEL (reference sequence). Between the trimmed V and J ends, which lost 1 base and 6 bases, there was a span of 13 bases. This CDR3 has 15 amino acids. This chain's CDR3 is CASSQVLSEVNEQFF. In DNA form, the CDR3 reads TGTGCCAGCAGCCAAGTCTTGTCTGAGGTCAATGAGCAGTTCTTC.

This clone was detected only a few times. The chain joins TRBV12-3 or TRBV12-4 to TRBJ1-1, with 7 bases identical to TRBD1. The CDR3 spans 13 residues. V was pared by 4 bases and J by 4 bases, with 3 bases of the junction left unmatched. The CDR3 protein is CASSSQGGTEAFF. The CDR3 bases are TGTGCCAGCAGTTCTCAGGGGGGCACTGAAGCTTTCTTT.

The chain has TRBV7-8 and TRBJ2-7, with D perhaps TRBD2 (5 bases). Trimming shortened V by 5 bases and J by 1 base, and 21 bases separated the two germline ends. This CDR3 has 17 residues. Germline CDR1 is SGHVS and CDR2 is FQNEAQ. CDR3 in amino acids: CASSPRFGLRGSYEQYF. The CDR3 nucleotides read TGTGCCAGCAGCCCGCGCTTTGGACTCAGAGGATCCTACGAGCAGTACTTC.

The rearrangement links TRBV29-1 to TRBJ2-7, with 8 positions matching TRBD1. Germline CDR1 and CDR2: SQVTM and ANQGSEA. Trimming at V came to 4 bases and at J to 1 base, leaving 3 bases not matched to a gene. The CDR3 sequence is 13 residues long. CDR3 nucleotides: TGCAGCGTTGGTGGACAGGGATCCTACGAGCAGTACTTC. Translating gives CSVGGQGSYEQYF.

V gene TRBV20-1 combines with J gene TRBJ1-2; 9 nucleotides agree with TRBD1. The CDR3 sequence is 8 residues long. The germline V gene encodes CDR1 DFQATT and CDR2 SNEGSKA (reference sequence). The CDR3 DNA reads TGCAGCACAGGGGGCAACACCTTC. This sequence encodes CSTGGNTF.

The chain uses TRBV5-6 and TRBJ1-5, with 7 nucleotides matching TRBD1. The germline V gene encodes CDR1 SGHDT and CDR2 YYEEEE. CDR3 length equals 15 residues. J lost 4 bases, V lost 4 bases, and 8 bases had no gene match. In DNA, the CDR3 is TGTGCCAGCAGCCGGAGGGGACAGATAAATCAGCCCCAGCATTTT. Translation gives CASSRRGQINQPQHF.

The chain combines TRBV28 with TRBJ1-1; the D gene is possibly TRBD1 (6 bases). The germline V gene encodes CDR1 MDHEN and CDR2 SYDVKM. Trimming shortened V by 4 bases and J by 0 bases, and 15 bases separated the two germline ends. This CDR3 spans 16 amino acids. The CDR3 sequence: CASSSGRGGMNTEAFF. The CDR3 coding sequence is TGTGCCAGCAGTTCGGGGAGGGGGGGCATGAACACTGAAGCTTTCTTT.

V and J are TRBV20-1 and TRBJ1-1; D is unclear. The CDR3 has 13 residues. The germline V gene has CDR1 DFQATT and CDR2 SNEGSKA (reference sequence). V was clipped by 3 bases and J by 3 bases, with 11 bases between them. CDR3 loop: CSASLEEYTEAFF. The DNA of the CDR3 is TGCAGTGCTAGTTTAGAGGAGTACACTGAAGCTTTCTTT.

Points on this clone: Other DNA sequences in the sample encode the same CDR3. The chain employs TRBV5-1 and TRBJ2-3, with a weak D call TRBD2 (6 bases). From germline, CDR1 is SGHRS and CDR2 YFSETQ. V was pared by 2 bases and J by 0 bases, with 7 bases between. The CDR3 runs to 14 residues. The CDR3 spells CASSLGGSTDTQYF. CDR3 nucleotides: TGCGCCAGCAGCTTAGGAGGGAGCACAGATACGCAGTATTTT. Based on the CDR3 plus reference TRBV5-1 and TRBJ2-3, the full variable domain is KAGVTQTPRYLIKTRGQQVTLSCSPISGHRSVSWYQQTPGQGLQFLFEYFSETQRNKGNFPGRFSGRQFSNSRSEMNVSTLELGDSALYLCASSLGGSTDTQYFGPGTRLTVL.

The chain couples TRBV15 to TRBJ1-5; the D gene is possibly TRBD1 (5 bases). This CDR3 spans 14 amino acids. Trimming pared 4 bases from V and 3 bases from J, leaving 10 bases between. Germline values: CDR1 LNHNV, CDR2 YYDKDF (reference sequence). The CDR3: CATSTGSDNQPQHF. In DNA form, the CDR3 reads TGTGCCACCAGCACAGGGTCGGACAATCAGCCCCAGCATTTT.

The rearrangement links TRBV5-4 to TRBJ2-5; D call uncertain. The V and J ends lost 0 bases and 5 bases respectively, with 5 bases between them. Germline V gene data show CDR1 as SGHNT and CDR2 as YYREEE (reference sequence). There are 12 residues in the CDR3. The CDR3 nucleotides read TGTGCCAGCAGCTTGGATCTGGAGACCCAGTACTTC. Translated: CASSLDLETQYF.

This chain joins TRBV5-6 and TRBJ1-3; D is unclear. The CDR3 is 13 residues long. Germline values: CDR1 SGHDT, CDR2 YYEEEE. Trimming removed 2 bases at V and 1 base at J, with 4 bases between. CDR3 DNA sequence: TGTGCCAGCAGCTTCTATTCTGGAAACACCATATATTTT. Translation gives CASSFYSGNTIYF.

This chain uses TRBV9 with TRBJ2-1; 12 bases align to TRBD2. The trim removed 3 bases at V and 6 bases at J, leaving 4 bases unmatched. The CDR3 runs to 15 residues. The V gene's germline CDR1 is SGDLS and CDR2 YYNGEE. This CDR3 is CASSASSGRANEQFF. In nucleotides, the CDR3 is TGTGCCAGCAGCGCTTCTAGCGGGAGGGCCAATGAGCAGTTCTTC.

The gene calls are TRBV30 and TRBJ2-1; weak D call: TRBD2 (5 bases). Germline values: CDR1 GTSNPN, CDR2 SVGIG (reference sequence). The CDR3 totals 12 residues. V lost 0 bases and J lost 9, with 9 bases in between. The CDR3 loop is CAWSVRGFEQFF. Here the CDR3 DNA reads TGTGCCTGGAGTGTACGAGGGTTTGAGCAGTTCTTC.

The chain uses TRBV18 and TRBJ1-1, with D maybe TRBD1 (5 bases). The CDR3 length is 13 residues. Germline CDR1 reads KGHSH; CDR2 reads LQKENI. V lost 2 bases and J lost 7, with 11 bases in between. The CDR3 DNA reads as TGTGCCAGCTCACCAGTACCGGGGGGTGAAGCTTTCTTT. This encodes CASSPVPGGEAFF.

The chain recombines TRBV30 with TRBJ1-1; 7 bases fit TRBD1. The junction had 2 bases not matched to a gene; V was cut back by 4 bases and J by 0 bases. Germline CDR1 is GTSNPN and CDR2 is SVGIG (reference sequence). CDR3 length: 13 amino acids. The CDR3 loop is CAWKTGLNTEAFF. The CDR3 nucleotides are TGTGCCTGGAAGACAGGGCTGAACACTGAAGCTTTCTTT.

This clone was counted a single time. The V call is TRBV9, the J call TRBJ2-7; D is unresolved. The ends were cut back, 0 bases at V and 3 bases at J, with 7 bases in the middle. Germline values: CDR1 SGDLS, CDR2 YYNGEE. This CDR3 has 13 residues. CDR3 in amino acids: CASSVDGDYEQYF. The CDR3 bases are TGTGCCAGCAGCGTAGATGGAGACTACGAGCAGTACTTC.

The chain joins TRBV21-1 to TRBJ1-5; the tabulated D call, TRBD1, remains unverified against the DNA. TRBV21-1 corresponds to a pseudogene. This CDR3 is 18 amino acids long. CDR3 region: CASSIKTRGFDSNQPQHF. Written as DNA, the CDR3 is TGTGCCAGCAGCATAAAAACAAGGGGCTTCGATAGCAATCAGCCCCAGCATTTT.

This chain connects TRBV19 to TRBJ2-1; 10 positions match TRBD2. Germline CDR1 LNHDA, CDR2 SQIVND (reference sequence). The CDR3 contains 15 residues. V dropped 7 bases and J dropped 7; count of bases not matched to a gene: 10. The CDR3 DNA reads TGTGCCAGTAACCGGATAGCGGGGGGTTATAATGAGCAGTTCTTC. It translates to CASNRIAGGYNEQFF.

This clone has a single count. The chain uses TRBV30 and TRBJ2-3; 10 bases agree with TRBD2. The germline V gene encodes CDR1 GTSNPN and CDR2 SVGIG (reference sequence). The trim removed 0 bases at V and 2 bases at J, leaving 5 bases unmatched. The CDR3 extends over 16 amino acids. In DNA, the CDR3 is TGTGCCTGGAGTGTGGGGCTAGCGGGGGACACAGATACGCAGTATTTT. This translates into CAWSVGLAGDTDTQYF.